These 14 T cell receptor beta chains were sequenced from one sample in a study of cytomegalovirus exposure and HLA in healthy donors. The PCR had 60 Vbeta and 13 Jbeta primers. Some clones are missing from TCRdb's copy, which holds only in-frame ones; the method was immunoSEQ multiplex PCR. This sample has fewer than 150,000 clones, with roughly four fifths found just once. The sequencing input was PBMCs. Source of these receptors: a woman aged 45-65 years in good health and CMV-seronegative.

About this clone: This CDR3 is also generated by other DNA sequences in the sample. The chain links TRBV4-1 to TRBJ2-1; 9 bases agree with TRBD2. The CDR3 is 16 residues long. Germline CDR1 and CDR2: MGHRA and YSYEKL. With 7 bases clipped from V and 3 bases from J, the junction kept 10 bases outside the gene matches. DNA of the CDR3: TGCGCCAGCACCCGTGAGGCGGGGGGGTTCTACAATGAGCAGTTCTTC. Translation gives CASTREAGGFYNEQFF.

The chain joins TRBV10-2 to TRBJ1-1, with 8 bases lining up with TRBD1. J gave up 0 bases and V 6 bases, and 6 bases lay outside the gene matches. Germline loops: CDR1 WSHSY, CDR2 SAAADI. The CDR3 spans 15 residues. CDR3 loop: CASSGKQGVNTEAFF. The CDR3 bases are TGCGCCAGCAGCGGAAAACAGGGGGTGAACACTGAAGCTTTCTTT.

This chain uses TRBV7-2 with TRBJ2-1; 9 bases match TRBD1. This CDR3 contains 17 residues. V lost 5 bases and J lost 4; bases outside the gene matches: 12. Germline V lookup: CDR1 SGHTA, CDR2 FQGNSA. The CDR3 sequence: CASSPPWGQGVYNEQFF. Written as DNA, the CDR3 is TGTGCCAGCAGCCCACCCTGGGGACAGGGTGTTTACAATGAGCAGTTCTTC.

This chain links TRBV2 with TRBJ2-2; weak D call: TRBD2 (6 bases). Looked up from germline, CDR1 is SNHLY and CDR2 is FYNNEI. The V end lost 7 bases, the J end lost 2 bases, and 11 bases lay between the germline ends. The CDR3 loop spans 14 amino acids. The CDR3 coding sequence is TGTGCCAGCACGATGGGGGGAAACACCGGGGAGCTGTTTTTT. Translated, it gives CASTMGGNTGELFF.

This sequence joins TRBV5-4 and TRBJ2-2; maybe TRBD1 (5 bases). CDR1 and CDR2 (germline): SGHNT, YYREEE (reference sequence). Trimming removed 4 bases at V and 2 bases at J, with 9 bases between. The CDR3 is 14 residues long. CDR3 coding DNA: TGTGCCAGCAGCCTAGGACAAAACACCGGGGAGCTGTTTTTT. It is translated as CASSLGQNTGELFF.

This chain connects TRBV30 to TRBJ1-1; D may be TRBD1 (5 bases). The CDR3 has 11 residues. Trimming left V 8 bases short and J 1 base short, with 8 bases between. Per germline, CDR1 GTSNPN and CDR2 SVGIG (reference sequence). CDR3 coding DNA: TGTGCCGGGGCGGCGAACACTGAAGCTTTCTTT. Its translation is CAGAANTEAFF.

This sequence joins TRBV2 and TRBJ2-3; 8 bases line up with TRBD1. Germline values: CDR1 SNHLY, CDR2 FYNNEI. The CDR3 spans 16 residues. V shed 6 bases and J 0 bases; nucleotides not matched to a gene: 8. The CDR3 coding sequence is TGTGCCAGCAGCAATCCAGGGGGCCCTAGCACAGATACGCAGTATTTT. Amino acid sequence: CASSNPGGPSTDTQYF.

The chain has TRBV15 and TRBJ1-1; TRBD1 matches 7 bases. Germline values: CDR1 LNHNV, CDR2 YYDKDF (reference sequence). Trimming took 0 bases from V and 9 from J; bases not matched to a gene: 7. This CDR3 region has 14 residues. CDR3 region: CATSREVTGRKAFF. The DNA of the CDR3 is TGTGCCACCAGCAGAGAAGTGACAGGGAGGAAAGCTTTCTTT.

The chain is built from TRBV27 and TRBJ2-1; D is possibly TRBD2 (6 bases). Trimming removed 2 bases at V and 2 bases at J, with 7 bases between. The CDR3 contains 14 residues. Germline V gives CDR1 MNHEY, CDR2 SMNVEV (reference sequence). The CDR3 here is CASSLGGPYNEQFF. As DNA, the CDR3 is TGTGCCAGCAGTTTAGGAGGGCCCTACAATGAGCAGTTCTTC.

The J gene is TRBJ2-5, the V gene TRBV7-3; D call uncertain. The CDR3 is made up of 15 amino acids. Germline values: CDR1 SGHTA, CDR2 FQGTGA. V lost 5 bases and J lost 6, with 19 bases in between. CDR3 DNA: TGTGCCAGCAGCCCCCCCTCAGGCTCGCCGAAGACCCAGTACTTC. This sequence encodes CASSPPSGSPKTQYF.

V usage is TRBV7-8 and J usage is TRBJ2-7, with no clear D. With 1 base removed from V and 2 bases from J, the gap between germline ends came to 6 bases. This CDR3 has 13 amino acids. The germline V gene has CDR1 SGHVS and CDR2 FQNEAQ. The CDR3 DNA reads TGTGCCAGCAGCTTAGGAAGCACCTACGAGCAGTACTTC. It encodes CASSLGSTYEQYF.

J is TRBJ2-7 and V is TRBV6-1, with D perhaps TRBD2 (5 bases). The V gene's germline CDR1 is MNHNS and CDR2 SASEGT. The CDR3 is 14 residues long. Trimming removed 11 bases from V and 1 base from J, with 18 bases in between. The CDR3 bases are TGTGCCGGAACTAGGACGGTGGGATCCTACGAGCAGTACTTC. Amino acid sequence: CAGTRTVGSYEQYF.

V gene TRBV4-2 combines with J gene TRBJ1-4, with a weak D call TRBD1 (5 bases). The V gene's germline CDR1 is LGHNA and CDR2 YNFKEQ. This CDR3 is built from 17 residues. Trimming removed 4 bases at V and 0 bases at J, with 15 bases between. The CDR3 nucleotides are TGTGCCAGCAGCCCCTACAGGAGAAGTGCAACTAATGAAAAACTGTTTTTT. Its protein product is CASSPYRRSATNEKLFF.

The rearrangement joins TRBV6-5 to TRBJ1-2; a weak D match, TRBD1 (5 bases). This CDR3 is 13 amino acids long. Germline CDR1 MNHEY, CDR2 SVGAGI. Trimming removed 5 bases from V and 3 bases from J, with 10 bases in between. CDR3 coding DNA: TGTGCCAGCAGTCCAGACAGTCACTATGGCTACACCTTC. Protein product: CASSPDSHYGYTF.